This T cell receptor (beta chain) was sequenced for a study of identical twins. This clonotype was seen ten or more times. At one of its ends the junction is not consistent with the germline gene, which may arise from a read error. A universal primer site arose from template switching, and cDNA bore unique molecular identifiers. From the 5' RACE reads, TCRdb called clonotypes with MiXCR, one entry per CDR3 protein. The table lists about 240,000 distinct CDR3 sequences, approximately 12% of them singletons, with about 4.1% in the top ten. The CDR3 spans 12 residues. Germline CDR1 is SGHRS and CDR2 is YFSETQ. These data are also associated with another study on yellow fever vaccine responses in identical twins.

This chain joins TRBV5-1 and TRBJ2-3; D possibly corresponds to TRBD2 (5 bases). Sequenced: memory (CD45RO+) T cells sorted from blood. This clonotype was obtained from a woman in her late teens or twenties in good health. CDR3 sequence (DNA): TGTGCCAGCAGCTTAGAGGGAGATACGCAGTATTTT. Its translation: CASSLEGDTQYF.